A selection of T cell receptor beta chains follows, all from one sample in a study of somatic mutations in cytotoxic T cells in rheumatoid arthritis. Measured with immunoSEQ multiplex PCR; TCRdb has only the in-frame clones, and not every one. The repertoire holds about 3,000 clones, with roughly nine tenths as singletons. Sequenced: CD8+ T cells sorted from blood. The receptor set was obtained from a woman in her sixties with rheumatoid arthritis. Both conserved end residues are part of each CDR3. The D gene is left open where the match is weak. Expanded clones get a size class; other rows say once, few or many, or leave the size out.

clone size: NA; D gene: NA; J gene: TRBJ2-7; V gene: TRBV6-6; CDR3 DNA: TGTGCCAGCAGTTACAGGGAAAAGGGGTCCTACGAGCAGTACTTC; CDR3 protein: CASSYREKGSYEQYF
clone size: NA; D gene: TRBD1; J gene: TRBJ1-2; V gene: TRBV5-6; CDR3 DNA: TGTGCCAGCAGCGAGGGGACAGGCGGCCCCACTAACTATGGCTACACCTTC; CDR3 protein: CASSEGTGGPTNYGYTF
clone size: NA; D gene: TRBD1; J gene: TRBJ1-2; V gene: TRBV2; CDR3 DNA: TGTGCCAGCAGTCCGGGACAGCCCTATGGCTACACCTTC; CDR3 protein: CASSPGQPYGYTF
clone size: once; D gene: NA; J gene: TRBJ2-2; V gene: TRBV19; CDR3 DNA: TGTGCCAGTAGTATACGGGACTTCCGGGAGCTGTTTTTT; CDR3 protein: CASSIRDFRELFF
clone size: NA; D gene: NA; J gene: TRBJ1-6; V gene: TRBV4-3; CDR3 DNA: TGCGCCAGCAGCCAAGATCTCAATTCACCCCTCCACTTT; CDR3 protein: CASSQDLNSPLHF
clone size: NA; D gene: NA; J gene: TRBJ2-7; V gene: TRBV9; CDR3 DNA: TGTGCCAGCAGCGTAGCGCCGGCGGGGTACTACGAGCAGTACTTC; CDR3 protein: CASSVAPAGYYEQYF
clone size: NA; D gene: NA; J gene: TRBJ1-1; V gene: TRBV10-3; CDR3 DNA: TGTGCCATCGCGAATACGGGGGGGAACACTGAAGCTTTCTTT; CDR3 protein: CAIANTGGNTEAFF
clone size: NA; D gene: TRBD1; J gene: TRBJ1-2; V gene: TRBV30; CDR3 DNA: TGTGCCTGGAGTCTCGACGATGAGGGACAGTACTATGGCTACACCTTC; CDR3 protein: CAWSLDDEGQYYGYTF
clone size: once; D gene: TRBD1; J gene: TRBJ1-4; V gene: TRBV10-3; CDR3 DNA: TGTGCCATCAGTGAGTCTGCAGGGGGAGCTGAAAAACTGTTTTTT; CDR3 protein: CAISESAGGAEKLFF
clone size: NA; D gene: NA; J gene: TRBJ1-2; V gene: TRBV6-6; CDR3 DNA: TGTGCCAGCAGTTACGGACAGAAGGACTATGGCTACACCTTC; CDR3 protein: CASSYGQKDYGYTF
clone size: NA; D gene: TRBD1; J gene: TRBJ2-1; V gene: TRBV13; CDR3 DNA: TGTGCCAGCAGCCAATTGAGACAGGGGGACAATGAGCAGTTCTTC; CDR3 protein: CASSQLRQGDNEQFF
clone size: NA; D gene: NA; J gene: TRBJ2-1; V gene: TRBV5-4; CDR3 DNA: TGTGCCAGCAGCTTCGGGGCGGGGCCTGGGAATGAGCAGTTCTTC; CDR3 protein: CASSFGAGPGNEQFF
clone size: NA; D gene: NA; J gene: TRBJ2-7; V gene: TRBV5-8; CDR3 DNA: TGTGCCAGCAGCTATAGGACAGCCTACGAGCAGTACTTC; CDR3 protein: CASSYRTAYEQYF
clone size: NA; D gene: NA; J gene: TRBJ1-4; V gene: TRBV2; CDR3 DNA: TGTGCCAGCAATGAGGGACACGGCCGAAGAACAACTAATGAAAAACTGTTTTTT; CDR3 protein: CASNEGHGRRTTNEKLFF
clone size: NA; D gene: NA; J gene: TRBJ2-1; V gene: TRBV14; CDR3 DNA: TGTGCCAGCAGCCGGAGTGGGGCCGGGGGCTACAATGAGCAGTTCTTC; CDR3 protein: CASSRSGAGGYNEQFF
clone size: NA; D gene: TRBD1; J gene: TRBJ2-2; V gene: TRBV19; CDR3 DNA: TGTGCCAGTACCGAGACAGGGCACACCGGGGAGCTGTTTTTT; CDR3 protein: CASTETGHTGELFF
clone size: NA; D gene: NA; J gene: TRBJ2-7; V gene: TRBV18; CDR3 DNA: TGTGCCAGCTCACACAGGGAAACCTACGAGCAGTACTTC; CDR3 protein: CASSHRETYEQYF
clone size: NA; D gene: TRBD2; J gene: TRBJ2-7; V gene: TRBV6-5; CDR3 DNA: TGTGCCAGCAGCGCAACTAGCGTACGCGAGCAGTACTTC; CDR3 protein: CASSATSVREQYF
clone size: NA; D gene: TRBD1; J gene: TRBJ2-1; V gene: TRBV29-1; CDR3 DNA: TGCAGCGTAACCGGGACAGACTCCTACAATGAGCAGTTCTTC; CDR3 protein: CSVTGTDSYNEQFF
clone size: once; D gene: NA; J gene: TRBJ1-2; V gene: TRBV7-2; CDR3 DNA: TGTGCCAGCAGCTCCCACCTTTTTGAAGACACATCTAACTATGGCTACACCTTC; CDR3 protein: CASSSHLFEDTSNYGYTF
clone size: NA; D gene: NA; J gene: TRBJ2-1; V gene: TRBV7-8; CDR3 DNA: TGTGCCAGCAGCTTTCATCGGGTTCGTGAGCAGTTCTTC; CDR3 protein: CASSFHRVREQFF
clone size: NA; D gene: NA; J gene: TRBJ2-1; V gene: TRBV19; CDR3 DNA: TGTGCCAGTAGTATAATCGGCGGAGGCATCTACAATGAGCAGTTCTTC; CDR3 protein: CASSIIGGGIYNEQFF
clone size: NA; D gene: TRBD2; J gene: TRBJ2-5; V gene: TRBV9; CDR3 DNA: TGTGCCAGCAGCGTTGGACTAGCTCTGGAGACCCAGTACTTC; CDR3 protein: CASSVGLALETQYF
clone size: NA; D gene: TRBD2; J gene: TRBJ2-2; V gene: TRBV10-1; CDR3 DNA: TGCGCCAGCAAGGGACTACGCACCGGGGAGCTGTTTTTT; CDR3 protein: CASKGLRTGELFF
clone size: NA; D gene: NA; J gene: TRBJ2-1; V gene: TRBV27; CDR3 DNA: TGTGCCAGCGGGTTCATCCGGGCAGGGGGGTATGAGCAGTTCTTC; CDR3 protein: CASGFIRAGGYEQFF
clone size: once; D gene: TRBD1; J gene: TRBJ2-5; V gene: TRBV5-4; CDR3 DNA: TGTGCCAGCAGCTTGGGGCCGGGACAGGGAGAGACCCAGTACTTC; CDR3 protein: CASSLGPGQGETQYF
clone size: NA; D gene: TRBD1; J gene: TRBJ1-2; V gene: TRBV27; CDR3 DNA: TGTGCCAGCAGTCTCCTGGCGGGACAGGGAAATCATGGCTACACCTTC; CDR3 protein: CASSLLAGQGNHGYTF
clone size: NA; D gene: TRBD2; J gene: TRBJ2-2; V gene: TRBV5-4; CDR3 DNA: TGTGCCAGCAGCTTAGGAGCGGGACCGGCCGGGGAGCTGTTTTTT; CDR3 protein: CASSLGAGPAGELFF
clone size: NA; D gene: TRBD2; J gene: TRBJ2-7; V gene: TRBV7-2; CDR3 DNA: TGTGCCAGCAGCCCTATAGCGGGGGTCTCCTACGAGCAGTACTTC; CDR3 protein: CASSPIAGVSYEQYF
clone size: NA; D gene: NA; J gene: TRBJ2-7; V gene: TRBV11-2; CDR3 DNA: TGTGCCAGCAGCTTAAGCGGCGAGCAGTACTTC; CDR3 protein: CASSLSGEQYF
clone size: NA; D gene: NA; J gene: TRBJ1-2; V gene: TRBV10-2; CDR3 DNA: TGCGCCAGCAAAGGGATACAGGGCCGCCTTCTCCATGGCTACACCTTC; CDR3 protein: CASKGIQGRLLHGYTF
clone size: once; D gene: TRBD2; J gene: TRBJ2-3; V gene: TRBV5-1; CDR3 DNA: TGCGCCAGCAGCCCGGGGGGAGATACGCAGTATTTT; CDR3 protein: CASSPGGDTQYF
clone size: NA; D gene: TRBD1; J gene: TRBJ1-2; V gene: TRBV5-4; CDR3 DNA: TGTGCCAGCGCTAGGATACGGGACAGGGGAGGTGGCTACACCTTC; CDR3 protein: CASARIRDRGGGYTF
clone size: NA; D gene: TRBD1; J gene: TRBJ1-2; V gene: TRBV28; CDR3 DNA: TGTGCCAGCAGTTTTGGACAGGGGGTTTCCTGGTCCCCATCCTATGGCTACACCTTC; CDR3 protein: CASSFGQGVSWSPSYGYTF
clone size: once; D gene: TRBD1; J gene: TRBJ1-1; V gene: TRBV30; CDR3 DNA: TGTGCCTGGTCCACAGGGGTTGGAGACACTGAAGCTTTCTTT; CDR3 protein: CAWSTGVGDTEAFF
clone size: NA; D gene: NA; J gene: TRBJ2-3; V gene: TRBV19; CDR3 DNA: TGTGCCAGTAGTATCCAAACAGGGTATATCACAGATACGCAGTATTTT; CDR3 protein: CASSIQTGYITDTQYF
clone size: NA; D gene: TRBD1; J gene: TRBJ1-6; V gene: TRBV28; CDR3 DNA: TGTGCCAGCAGTTCAGGGGACAGGGTCGAATCACCCCTCCACTTT; CDR3 protein: CASSSGDRVESPLHF
clone size: NA; D gene: TRBD2; J gene: TRBJ2-2; V gene: TRBV10-3; CDR3 DNA: TGTGCCATCCGTAGCGGGGGGGACGCCGGGGAGCTGTTTTTT; CDR3 protein: CAIRSGGDAGELFF
clone size: few; D gene: TRBD1; J gene: TRBJ2-7; V gene: TRBV6-5; CDR3 DNA: TGTGCCAGCAGGGTTGGGCAGGGGGCAAACGAGCAGTACTTC; CDR3 protein: CASRVGQGANEQYF
clone size: NA; D gene: TRBD1; J gene: TRBJ1-1; V gene: TRBV11-2; CDR3 DNA: TGTGCCAGCAGCTCCCAATCCGGGACAGGTTACGCTTTCTTT; CDR3 protein: CASSSQSGTGYAFF
clone size: NA; D gene: TRBD2; J gene: TRBJ2-1; V gene: TRBV9; CDR3 DNA: TGTGCCAGCACCCCTAGCGGGAGCCACAATGAGCAGTTCTTC; CDR3 protein: CASTPSGSHNEQFF
clone size: NA; D gene: NA; J gene: TRBJ1-1; V gene: TRBV4-3; CDR3 DNA: TGCGCCAGCAGCCGCCAAGGAGGGAGGGGAGACATGAACCCTGAAGCTTTCTTC; CDR3 protein: CASSRQGGRGDMNPEAFF
clone size: once; D gene: NA; J gene: TRBJ2-7; V gene: TRBV5-6; CDR3 DNA: TGTGCCAGCAGCTTGGCAGTGCCAGCCTACGAGCAGTACTTC; CDR3 protein: CASSLAVPAYEQYF
clone size: NA; D gene: NA; J gene: TRBJ2-1; V gene: TRBV4-1; CDR3 DNA: TGCGCCAGCAGCCAAGTTGGAGCTAGTGAGCAGTTCTTC; CDR3 protein: CASSQVGASEQFF
clone size: NA; D gene: NA; J gene: TRBJ1-1; V gene: TRBV7-8; CDR3 DNA: TGTGCCAGCAGCCGGGGAAACACTGAAGCTTTCTTT; CDR3 protein: CASSRGNTEAFF